Listed below are T cell receptor beta chains from one sample, sequenced in a study of cytomegalovirus exposure and HLA in healthy donors. Using immunoSEQ multiplex PCR, the repertoire was profiled, and TCRdb retains in-frame clones only, with some absent. The table records around 130,000 clones, about 79% of them present only once. Sequenced: PBMCs. The receptors were sampled from a woman aged 18-30 years in good health and CMV-seropositive. The CDR3 runs from the conserved cysteine through the conserved F or W. The D gene is left open where the match is weak. For some rows the clone size is stated as once, few or many, or as a class when expanded; others skip it.

j_call,clone_size,v_call,d_call,cdr3_aa,cdr3_nt
TRBJ2-7,.,TRBV19,TRBD1,CASSISGTAYEQYF,TGTGCCAGTAGTATATCCGGGACAGCCTACGAGCAGTACTTC
TRBJ2-5,.,TRBV28,.,CASSSRQLSQETQYF,TGTGCCAGCAGTTCGAGGCAGCTATCCCAAGAGACCCAGTACTTC
TRBJ1-5,.,TRBV29-1,.,CSVEEENNQPQHF,TGCAGCGTTGAAGAGGAGAACAACCAGCCCCAGCATTTT
TRBJ2-1,.,TRBV5-1,TRBD1,CASSFRGIPNEQFF,TGCGCCAGCAGCTTCAGGGGGATCCCCAATGAGCAGTTCTTC
TRBJ2-5,.,TRBV2,.,CASSWDNQETQYF,TGTGCCAGCAGCTGGGACAACCAAGAGACCCAGTACTTC
TRBJ2-5,few,TRBV7-2,.,CASSSLRHFQETQYF,TGTGCCAGCAGCTCCCTCCGCCACTTCCAAGAGACCCAGTACTTC
TRBJ1-5,.,TRBV6-5,.,CASTPQGGSNQPQHF,TGTGCCAGCACCCCTCAGGGAGGGAGCAATCAGCCCCAGCATTTT
TRBJ1-2,.,TRBV5-1,.,CASSPVFGYGYTF,TGCGCCAGCAGCCCGGTGTTCGGCTATGGCTACACCTTC
TRBJ2-3,.,TRBV6-4,TRBD2,CASRGLAGSTDTQYF,TGTGCCAGCAGAGGACTAGCGGGGAGCACAGATACGCAGTATTTT
TRBJ2-5,.,TRBV29-1,TRBD1,CSANRGQETQYF,TGCAGCGCAAACAGGGGCCAAGAGACCCAGTACTTC
TRBJ1-4,.,TRBV4-1,.,CASSQDEATNEKLFF,TGCGCCAGCAGCCAAGATGAGGCAACTAATGAAAAACTGTTTTTT
TRBJ1-5,.,TRBV19,TRBD1,CASSGPGGSQPQHF,TGTGCCAGTAGTGGGCCAGGGGGCAGCCAGCCCCAGCATTTT
TRBJ1-3,.,TRBV9,TRBD1,CASSPGTGGNTIYF,TGTGCCAGCAGCCCTGGGACAGGGGGCAACACCATATATTTT
TRBJ2-7,.,TRBV7-9,TRBD2,CASSSTQAGAFYEQYF,TGTGCCAGCAGCTCGACACAAGCGGGGGCCTTTTACGAGCAGTACTTC
TRBJ2-4,.,TRBV21-1,.,CAREQGKNIQYF,TGTGCGAGGGAACAAGGCAAAAACATTCAGTACTTC
TRBJ1-6,.,TRBV5-1,.,CASSFQTGSNSPLHF,TGCGCCAGCAGCTTCCAGACAGGCTCGAATTCACCCCTCCACTTT
TRBJ1-5,.,TRBV16,.,CASSRPDGGNQPQHF,TGTGCCAGCAGCCGGCCTGATGGTGGCAATCAGCCCCAGCATTTT
TRBJ2-7,.,TRBV5-1,TRBD1,CASTLKPDRVIEQYF,TGCGCCAGCACCCTCAAACCCGACAGGGTCATAGAGCAGTACTTC
TRBJ1-1,once,TRBV4-1,TRBD1,CASSQSQAQGGAFF,TGCGCCAGCAGCCAAAGTCAGGCCCAGGGGGGAGCTTTCTTT
TRBJ2-7,.,TRBV10-3,TRBD1,CAIREGQVLGEQYF,TGTGCCATCAGGGAGGGACAGGTCCTAGGGGAGCAGTACTTC
TRBJ1-1,.,TRBV4-1,.,CASSRILLGAGGTEAFF,TGCGCCAGCAGCCGAATTTTACTGGGGGCGGGGGGCACTGAAGCTTTCTTT
TRBJ2-1,.,TRBV7-2,TRBD2,CASSLGAGGYSYNEQFF,TGTGCCAGCAGCTTAGGGGCGGGGGGATACTCCTACAATGAGCAGTTCTTC
TRBJ2-7,.,TRBV5-4,.,CASSSIGQGGSSEQYF,TGTGCCAGCAGCTCGATAGGACAGGGAGGGTCCTCCGAGCAGTACTTC
TRBJ1-4,once,TRBV7-9,.,CSSSSLDGKLFF,TGTTCCAGCAGCTCCCTAGACGGGAAACTGTTTTTT
TRBJ1-1,.,TRBV4-1,TRBD1,CASSQVTGVNTEAFF,TGCGCCAGCAGCCAAGTTACAGGGGTAAACACTGAAGCTTTCTTT
TRBJ2-2,.,TRBV6-1,.,CASSEATSPTGELFF,TGTGCCAGCAGTGAAGCGACTAGTCCCACCGGGGAGCTGTTTTTT
TRBJ2-2,once,TRBV6-1,TRBD2,CASSSTSGDSGELFF,TGTGCCAGCAGCTCCACTAGCGGGGATTCCGGGGAGCTGTTTTTT
TRBJ1-4,.,TRBV7-8,TRBD1,CASSSGQHNEKLFF,TGTGCCAGCAGTTCGGGACAGCATAATGAAAAACTGTTTTTT
TRBJ1-1,.,TRBV28,.,CASSLRFVGRQNTEAFF,TGTGCCAGCAGTTTAAGATTTGTCGGGAGACAGAACACTGAAGCTTTCTTT
TRBJ2-2,.,TRBV7-3,.,CASTVLPNTGELFF,TGTGCCAGCACCGTCCTACCGAACACCGGGGAGCTGTTTTTT
TRBJ1-3,.,TRBV5-4,.,CASSFPGSSGNTIYF,TGTGCCAGCAGCTTCCCCGGGAGTTCTGGAAACACCATATATTTT
TRBJ2-5,.,TRBV7-9,.,CASSQTGTETQYF,TGTGCCAGCAGTCAAACAGGAACGGAGACCCAGTACTTC
TRBJ2-1,.,TRBV7-6,TRBD2,CASSPVGRGINEQFF,TGTGCCAGCAGCCCAGTCGGGCGGGGGATCAATGAGCAGTTCTTC